The next 29 T cell receptor beta chains were all read from a single sample in a study of cytomegalovirus exposure and HLA in healthy donors. Primers for the PCR totalled 60 Vbeta and 13 Jbeta. Using immunoSEQ multiplex PCR, the repertoire was profiled, and TCRdb retains in-frame clones only, with some absent. Of 150,000 or so clones listed, roughly 73% are singletons. The specimen sequenced was PBMCs. The receptors stem from a woman aged 18-29 years in good health and CMV-seronegative.

CDR3 coding DNA: TGTGCCAGCAGCAGCGGACAGCTCCCAGAGACCCAGTACTTC. It codes for CASSSGQLPETQYF. This rearrangement joins TRBV7-8 to TRBJ2-5, with a tentative D call TRBD1 (6 bases). Germline loops: CDR1 SGHVS, CDR2 FQNEAQ. Trimming left V 5 bases short and J 4 bases short, with 14 bases between. The CDR3 has 14 residues.

This clone was recorded only once. The V gene is TRBV13, the J gene TRBJ1-1, with D possibly matching TRBD1 (5 bases). The V end lost 7 bases, the J end lost 2 bases, and 20 bases lay between the germline ends. Per germline, CDR1 PRHDT and CDR2 FYEKMQ (reference sequence). The CDR3 runs to 16 residues. CDR3 coding DNA: TGTGCCAGCATGTATGAAGCGGGACGGGTAAACACTGAAGCTTTCTTT. Translated: CASMYEAGRVNTEAFF.

A note on this clone: The junction and the germline gene differ at one end; a read error may be behind it. The sample has other DNA sequences that encode this CDR3 too. The V call is TRBV9, the J call TRBJ1-4, with 9 positions matching TRBD1. The germline V gene encodes CDR1 SGDLS and CDR2 YYNGEE. CDR3 size: 16 residues. The CDR3 sequence is CASSAEPTGGLEKLFF. The CDR3 DNA is TGTGCTAGCAGCGCAGAACCGACAGGGGGACTCGAAAAACTGTTTTTT.

The genes are TRBV9 and TRBJ1-3; a possible D gene is TRBD1 (6 bases). The V gene's germline CDR1 is SGDLS and CDR2 YYNGEE. V was shortened by 3 bases and J by 0 bases, with 10 bases between the two germline ends. The CDR3 has 15 amino acids. The CDR3 sequence: CASSGRGSSGNTIYF. CDR3 coding DNA: TGTGCCAGCAGCGGAAGGGGGAGCTCTGGAAACACCATATATTTT.

J is TRBJ2-1 and V is TRBV10-3; 9 bases match TRBD2. With 7 bases clipped from V and 9 bases from J, the junction kept 7 bases outside the gene matches. There are 13 residues in the CDR3. Germline lookup yields CDR1 ENHRY and CDR2 SYGVKD. Written as DNA, the CDR3 is TGTGCCATCAAGGGACTAGCCGGATTTGAGCAGTTCTTC. This codes for CAIKGLAGFEQFF.

The rearrangement links TRBV27 to TRBJ1-6; D is ambiguous. Per the germline V gene, CDR1 is MNHEY and CDR2 is SMNVEV (reference sequence). With 7 bases removed from V and 1 base from J, the gap between germline ends came to 14 bases. CDR3 length: 16 residues. In nucleotides, the CDR3 is TGTGCCAGCAAACCGGGGTTAGGATCCTATAATTCACCCCTCCACTTT. This encodes CASKPGLGSYNSPLHF.

This clone was counted a few times. V is TRBV6-5 and J is TRBJ1-1; tentatively, D is TRBD1 (6 bases). Germline CDR1 and CDR2: MNHEY and SVGAGI. Trimming shortened V by 2 bases and J by 0 bases, and 7 bases separated the two germline ends. CDR3 length: 14 amino acids. This CDR3 reads CASSYGTLNTEAFF. CDR3 bases: TGTGCCAGCAGTTACGGGACATTGAACACTGAAGCTTTCTTT.

The rearrangement joins TRBV7-6 to TRBJ2-2, with 8 bases matching TRBD1. Germline loops: CDR1 SGHVS, CDR2 FNYEAQ. V lost 6 bases to trimming and J lost 9 bases; unmatched junction nucleotides: 12. The CDR3 length is 15 residues. Here the CDR3 DNA reads TGTGCCAGCAGGCCGGGGACAGGAACTCTCCGGGAGCTGTTTTTT. Translated, it gives CASRPGTGTLRELFF.

V usage is TRBV7-2 and J usage is TRBJ2-7, with 10 bases identical to TRBD1. Trimming at V came to 5 bases and at J to 2 bases, leaving 6 bases not matched to a gene. Germline values: CDR1 SGHTA, CDR2 FQGNSA. The CDR3 is 15 amino acids. In DNA form, the CDR3 reads TGTGCCAGCAGCCGAGGACAGGGGGGGACCTACGAGCAGTACTTC. This encodes CASSRGQGGTYEQYF. Looking up the rest from reference TRBV7-2 and TRBJ2-7 gives the full variable domain: GAGVSQSPSNKVTEKGKDVELRCDPISGHTALYWYRQSLGQGLEFLIYFQGNSAPDKSGLPSDRFSAERTGGSVSTLTIQRTQQEDSAVYLCASSRGQGGTYEQYFGPGTRLTVT.

The chain combines TRBV10-1 with TRBJ1-5; 10 bases match TRBD1. The CDR3 runs 17 residues. J gave up 2 bases and V 7 bases, and 11 bases lay outside the gene matches. Germline CDR1 and CDR2: WNHNN and SYGVQD (reference sequence). The CDR3 protein is CASTRDRGFYGNQPQHF. The DNA for the CDR3 is TGCGCCAGCACCAGGGACAGGGGTTTTTATGGCAATCAGCCCCAGCATTTT.

This chain links TRBV4-1 with TRBJ2-3; 7 nucleotides line up with TRBD1. Trimming cost V 4 bases and J 2 bases; bases outside gene matches: 3. The CDR3 covers 14 residues. Germline V gene lookup returns CDR1 MGHRA and CDR2 YSYEKL. The CDR3 nucleotides are TGCGCCAGCAGCCGGGACAGCCTCACAGATACGCAGTATTTT. This translates into CASSRDSLTDTQYF.

The gene calls are TRBV2 and TRBJ2-7; 9 nucleotides match TRBD1. The V gene's germline CDR1 is SNHLY and CDR2 FYNNEI. Trimming removed 7 bases from V and 5 bases from J; junction bases left unmatched: 9. The CDR3 has 14 residues. CDR3 residues: CASIIPGQGHEQYF. The CDR3 DNA follows: TGTGCCAGCATAATCCCGGGACAGGGCCACGAGCAGTACTTC.

The CDR3: CASSLGGLDSDTQYF. In nucleotides, the CDR3 is TGCGCCAGCAGCTTGGGAGGACTAGATTCAGATACGCAGTATTTT. The rearrangement joins TRBV5-1 to TRBJ2-3; TRBD2 matches at 7 bases. Per the germline V gene, CDR1 is SGHRS and CDR2 is YFSETQ. The CDR3 contains 15 residues. V shed 0 bases and J 4 bases; nucleotides not matched to a gene: 5.

The chain recombines TRBV19 with TRBJ1-1; perhaps TRBD1 as D (6 bases). CDR3 size: 13 residues. Trimming took 7 bases from V and 0 from J, leaving 9 bases between them. The germline V gene encodes CDR1 LNHDA and CDR2 SQIVND (reference sequence). This CDR3 reads CASKRDMNTEAFF. The CDR3 region has the DNA TGTGCCAGTAAACGGGACATGAACACTGAAGCTTTCTTT.

Details on this clone: Germline is not matched at one junction end, which may reflect a read error. The chain recombines TRBV28 with TRBJ2-7, with 7 nucleotides matching TRBD1. The germline gives CDR1 MDHEN, CDR2 SYDVKM. The CDR3 is made up of 13 amino acids. The CDR3 DNA sequence: TGTGCCAGCAGTCGTCTCGAGGGGGCGAAGACGAAATTC. Amino acids: CASSRLEGAKTKF. Looking up the rest from reference TRBV28 and TRBJ2-7 gives the full variable domain: DVKVTQSSRYLVKRTGEKVFLECVQDMDHENMFWYRQDPGLGLRLIYFSYDVKMKEKGDIPEGYSVSREKKERFSLILESASTNQTSMYLCASSRLEGAKTKFGPGTRLTVT.

This clone was observed a handful of times. The J gene is TRBJ2-1, the V gene TRBV14, with D hard to call. Germline-derived CDR1 and CDR2 are SGHDN and FVKESK. V shed 1 base and J shed 7 bases, with 8 bases lying between them. The CDR3 is 13 residues long. Written as DNA, the CDR3 is TGTGCCAGCAGCCAAGTAGGCGGAAATGAGCAGTTCTTC. This translates into CASSQVGGNEQFF. Combining the CDR3 with reference TRBV14 and TRBJ2-1 gives the whole variable domain EAGVTQFPSHSVIEKGQTVTLRCDPISGHDNLYWYRRVMGKEIKFLLHFVKESKQDESGMPNNRFLAERTGGTYSTLKVQPAELEDSGVYFCASSQVGGNEQFFGPGTRLTVL.

J is TRBJ2-1 and V is TRBV30, with TRBD2 as a possible D gene (5 bases). The CDR3 is 15 amino acids. V was pared by 0 bases and J by 0 bases, with 9 bases between. Germline loops: CDR1 GTSNPN, CDR2 SVGIG (reference sequence). Written as DNA, the CDR3 is TGTGCCTGGAGTGTATATGGAGGCTCCTACAATGAGCAGTTCTTC. This sequence encodes CAWSVYGGSYNEQFF.

The genes are TRBV6-6 and TRBJ2-6; TRBD1 is a possible D gene (5 bases). V was pared by 7 bases and J by 1 base, with 5 bases between. CDR1 is MNHNY, CDR2 SVGAGI, per germline (reference sequence). The CDR3 consists of 13 residues. This CDR3 reads CASTGSGANVLTF. CDR3 nucleotides: TGTGCCAGCACAGGGTCTGGGGCCAACGTCCTGACTTTC.

This chain uses TRBV30 with TRBJ1-4; D is ambiguous. The V and J ends lost 2 bases and 8 bases respectively, with 9 bases between them. This CDR3 contains 12 residues. CDR1 is GTSNPN, CDR2 SVGIG, per germline (reference sequence). The CDR3 nucleotides are TGTGCCTGGAGTCTACCCAGGGAAAAACTGTTTTTT. It is translated as CAWSLPREKLFF.

The chain has TRBV7-9 and TRBJ1-3; the match to TRBD1 covers 9 bases. The CDR3 length is 15 residues. V gave up 2 bases and J gave up 9 bases; unmatched junction bases: 8. The germline V gene has CDR1 SEHNR and CDR2 FQNEAQ (reference sequence). In nucleotides, the CDR3 is TGTGCCAGCAGCTTACTACAGGGGGCAGTAGCCACCATATATTTT. It codes for CASSLLQGAVATIYF.

The chain is built from TRBV19 and TRBJ2-6, with 7 bases aligning to TRBD1. The V segment lost 5 bases and the J segment 2 bases; nucleotides outside the gene matches: 12. The germline V gene encodes CDR1 LNHDA and CDR2 SQIVND (reference sequence). The CDR3 is 18 amino acids. The CDR3, as DNA: TGTGCCAGTAGTGGACGACAGGGTGGGCTTACTGGGGCCAACGTCCTGACTTTC. Translation gives CASSGRQGGLTGANVLTF.

This clone appeared once. This rearrangement joins TRBV6-1 to TRBJ1-2; 8 positions agree with TRBD1. V trimming: 6 bases; J trimming: 6 bases; junction bases outside the gene matches: 9. The germline V gene has CDR1 MNHNS and CDR2 SASEGT. The CDR3 is 14 amino acids. The DNA of the CDR3 is TGTGCCAGCAGCGGTAGGACAGGGAGGGATGGCTACACCTTC. Its translation is CASSGRTGRDGYTF.

CDR3 sequence (DNA): TGTGCCAGCAGTTGGAGGGAGGGCTACGAGCAGTACGTC. Translation: CASSWREGYEQYV. The chain joins TRBV27 to TRBJ2-7; 7 nucleotides align to TRBD2. The CDR3 covers 13 residues. Per the germline V gene, CDR1 is MNHEY and CDR2 is SMNVEV (reference sequence). Germline trimming cut 4 bases from V and 3 bases from J; bases unmatched to any gene: 3.

A few counts support this clone. The chain links TRBV6-4 to TRBJ2-1; TRBD2 agrees at 9 bases. The CDR3 extends over 16 amino acids. CDR1 and CDR2 (germline): MRHNA, SNTAGT. With 0 bases clipped from V and 3 bases from J, the junction kept 3 bases outside the gene matches. CDR3 in DNA: TGTGCCAGCAGTGACTCGAGGACTAGCGACTACAATGAGCAGTTCTTC. Residues: CASSDSRTSDYNEQFF.

In its sample, this clone was seen a few times. This rearrangement joins TRBV11-2 to TRBJ1-5; a possible D gene is TRBD1 (5 bases). There are 15 residues in the CDR3. The V gene's germline CDR1 is SGHAT and CDR2 FQNNGV. The ends were cut back, 3 bases at V and 3 bases at J, with 12 bases in the middle. The CDR3 protein is CASSFGRDFNQPQHF. For the CDR3, the DNA is TGTGCCAGCAGCTTCGGACGGGACTTCAATCAGCCCCAGCATTTT.

The gene calls are TRBV7-9 and TRBJ2-1; 8 positions agree with TRBD2. Trimming took 2 bases from V and 9 from J; bases not matched to a gene: 12. Germline V gene sequence: CDR1 SEHNR, CDR2 FQNEAQ (reference sequence). The length of the CDR3 is 16 residues. CDR3 amino acids: CASSLNPGGPHFEQFF. The CDR3 DNA reads TGTGCCAGCAGCTTAAACCCGGGAGGGCCGCATTTTGAGCAGTTCTTC.

The chain recombines TRBV6-5 with TRBJ1-4, with D unclear. The germline V and J ends were trimmed by 0 bases and 4 bases, with 6 bases remaining between them. The germline gives CDR1 MNHEY, CDR2 SVGAGI. This CDR3 contains 14 residues. CDR3 region: CASSYSPGNEKLFF. In DNA, the CDR3 is TGTGCCAGCAGTTACTCCCCCGGTAATGAAAAACTGTTTTTT.

The rearrangement links TRBV4-1 to TRBJ2-1; the match to TRBD1 covers 7 bases. This CDR3 spans 17 amino acids. Germline V gene sequence: CDR1 MGHRA, CDR2 YSYEKL. The V gene end was trimmed by 4 bases and the J gene end by 4 bases; junction bases not matched to a gene: 13. This chain's CDR3 is CASSLHLDREKYNEQFF. In DNA, the CDR3 is TGCGCCAGCAGCCTTCACCTAGACAGGGAGAAATACAATGAGCAGTTCTTC.

This clone was found a few times. The J gene is TRBJ1-4, the V gene TRBV5-6, with 7 bases identical to TRBD1. Germline V gene data show CDR1 as SGHDT and CDR2 as YYEEEE. J lost 0 bases, V lost 4 bases, and 12 bases had no gene match. The CDR3 sequence is 18 residues long. The CDR3 sequence: CASSLGQALRATNEKLFF. CDR3 coding DNA: TGTGCCAGCAGCCTAGGACAGGCCCTGCGGGCAACTAATGAAAAACTGTTTTTT. The full variable domain, rest sourced from reference TRBV5-6 and TRBJ1-4, is DAGVTQSPTHLIKTRGQQVTLRCSPKSGHDTVSWYQQALGQGPQFIFQYYEEEERQRGNFPDRFSGHQFPNYSSELNVNALLLGDSALYLCASSLGQALRATNEKLFFGSGTQLSVL.